The present entry profiles one T cell receptor beta chain with its context. The test was conducted at deep level. Original processing notes: Owing to the provision of junction-only sequences devoid of quality scores by immunoSEQ, filtering differed. The assay was immunoSEQ multiplex PCR, and TCRdb's table has in-frame clones only and misses some. V and J calls and clone size follow that table, whereas D and trimming were derived from the DNA. The sample lists 490,000 or so clones, roughly 85% occurring once. The source of the sample is a study of shared clonotypes between healthy human individuals. V lost 4 bases and J lost 6, with 10 bases in between. From germline, CDR1 is SEHNR and CDR2 FQNEAQ (reference sequence). CDR3 length: 13 residues.

Specimen: PBMCs. The TCR comes from a middle-aged woman in good health. Some clones in this sample may be carry-over from other donors' samples. The gene calls are TRBV7-9 and TRBJ2-1; D is unclear. The CDR3: CASSSSRSNEQFF. CDR3 DNA: TGTGCCAGCAGCTCCTCGCGTAGCAATGAGCAGTTCTTC.